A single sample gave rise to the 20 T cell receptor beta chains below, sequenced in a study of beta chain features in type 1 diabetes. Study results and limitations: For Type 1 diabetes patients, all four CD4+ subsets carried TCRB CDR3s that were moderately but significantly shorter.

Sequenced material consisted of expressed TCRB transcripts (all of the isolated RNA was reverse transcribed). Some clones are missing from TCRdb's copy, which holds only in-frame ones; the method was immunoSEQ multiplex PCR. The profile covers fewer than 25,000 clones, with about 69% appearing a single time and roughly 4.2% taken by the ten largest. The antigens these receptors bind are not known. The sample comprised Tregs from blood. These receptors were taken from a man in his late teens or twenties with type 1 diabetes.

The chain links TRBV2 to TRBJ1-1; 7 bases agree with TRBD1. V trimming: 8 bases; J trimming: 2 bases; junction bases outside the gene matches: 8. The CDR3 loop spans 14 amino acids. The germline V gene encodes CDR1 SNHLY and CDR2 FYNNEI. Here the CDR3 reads CASAFGQANTEAFF. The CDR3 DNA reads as TGTGCCAGCGCGTTCGGACAGGCTAACACTGAAGCTTTCTTT.

DNA of the CDR3: TGTGCCAGCAGCCCAACGGGGCAGGGGGTAACACGCAACTATGGCTACACCTTC. It encodes CASSPTGQGVTRNYGYTF. This chain uses TRBV7-2 with TRBJ1-2, with 7 bases identical to TRBD1. This CDR3 region has 18 residues. Germline V CDR1 and CDR2: SGHTA, FQGNSA. V shed 5 bases and J 2 bases; nucleotides not matched to a gene: 17.

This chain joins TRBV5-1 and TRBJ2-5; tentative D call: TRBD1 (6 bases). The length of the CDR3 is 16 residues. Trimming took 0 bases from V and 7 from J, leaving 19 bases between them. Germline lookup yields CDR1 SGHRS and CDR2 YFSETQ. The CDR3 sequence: CASSLDGTGTRGTQYF. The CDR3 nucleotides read TGCGCCAGCAGCTTGGATGGTACCGGGACACGCGGGACCCAGTACTTC.

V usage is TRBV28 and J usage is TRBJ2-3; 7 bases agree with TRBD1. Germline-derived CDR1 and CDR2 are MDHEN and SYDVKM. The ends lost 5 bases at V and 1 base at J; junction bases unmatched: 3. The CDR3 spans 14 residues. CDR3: CASSRQGGTDTQYF. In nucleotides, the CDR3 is TGTGCCAGCAGTCGACAGGGCGGCACAGATACGCAGTATTTT. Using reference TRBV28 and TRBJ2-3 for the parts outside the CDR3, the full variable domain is DVKVTQSSRYLVKRTGEKVFLECVQDMDHENMFWYRQDPGLGLRLIYFSYDVKMKEKGDIPEGYSVSREKKERFSLILESASTNQTSMYLCASSRQGGTDTQYFGPGTRLTVL.

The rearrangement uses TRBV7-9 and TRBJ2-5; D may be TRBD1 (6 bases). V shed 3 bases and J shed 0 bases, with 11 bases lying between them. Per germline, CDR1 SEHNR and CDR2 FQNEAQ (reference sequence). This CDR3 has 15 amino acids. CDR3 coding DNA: TGTGCCAGCAGCTTCGGGACACTGTACCAAGAGACCCAGTACTTC. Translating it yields CASSFGTLYQETQYF.

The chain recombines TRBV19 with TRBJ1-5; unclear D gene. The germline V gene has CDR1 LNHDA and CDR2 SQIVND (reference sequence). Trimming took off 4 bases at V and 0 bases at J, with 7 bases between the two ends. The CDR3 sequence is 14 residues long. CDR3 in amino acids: CASSNEYSNQPQHF. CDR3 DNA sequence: TGTGCCAGTAGTAACGAGTATAGCAATCAGCCCCAGCATTTT.

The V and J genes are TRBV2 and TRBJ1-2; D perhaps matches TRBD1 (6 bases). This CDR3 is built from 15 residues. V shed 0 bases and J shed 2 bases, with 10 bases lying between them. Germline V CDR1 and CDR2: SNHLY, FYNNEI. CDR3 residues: CASSEARTANYGYTF. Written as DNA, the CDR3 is TGTGCCAGCAGTGAAGCGCGGACAGCGAACTATGGCTACACCTTC.

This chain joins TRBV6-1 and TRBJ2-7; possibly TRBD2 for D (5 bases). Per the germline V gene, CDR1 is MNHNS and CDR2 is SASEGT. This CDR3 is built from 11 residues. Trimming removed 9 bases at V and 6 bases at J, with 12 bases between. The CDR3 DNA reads TGTGCCAGTCGAGGGTCTTCCGAGCAGTACTTC. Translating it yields CASRGSSEQYF.

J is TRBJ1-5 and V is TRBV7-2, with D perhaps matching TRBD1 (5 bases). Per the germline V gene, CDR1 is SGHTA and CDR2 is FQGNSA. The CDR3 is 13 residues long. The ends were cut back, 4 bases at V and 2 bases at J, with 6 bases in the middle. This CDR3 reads CASSSQGNQPQHF. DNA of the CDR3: TGTGCCAGCAGCTCACAGGGCAATCAGCCCCAGCATTTT.

The CDR3 here is CASSPRQGPIDGYTF. The CDR3 bases are TGTGCCAGCTCACCACGACAGGGCCCTATCGATGGCTACACCTTC. The chain links TRBV18 to TRBJ1-2, with 7 bases that match TRBD1. Per the germline V gene, CDR1 is KGHSH and CDR2 is LQKENI. The CDR3 covers 15 residues. The V segment lost 1 base and the J segment 6 bases; nucleotides outside the gene matches: 8.

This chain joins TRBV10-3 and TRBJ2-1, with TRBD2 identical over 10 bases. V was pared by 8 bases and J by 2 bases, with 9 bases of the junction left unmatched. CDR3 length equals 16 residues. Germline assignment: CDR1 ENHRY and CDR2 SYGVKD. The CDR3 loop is CAIGPKTSGTYNEQFF. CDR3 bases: TGTGCCATCGGGCCTAAAACTAGCGGGACCTACAATGAGCAGTTCTTC.

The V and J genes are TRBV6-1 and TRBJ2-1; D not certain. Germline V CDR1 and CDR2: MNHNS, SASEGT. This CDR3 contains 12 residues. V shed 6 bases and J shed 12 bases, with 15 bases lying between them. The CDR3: CASSQAPMVQFF. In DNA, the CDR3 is TGTGCCAGCAGCCAGGCCCCGATGGTGCAGTTCTTC.

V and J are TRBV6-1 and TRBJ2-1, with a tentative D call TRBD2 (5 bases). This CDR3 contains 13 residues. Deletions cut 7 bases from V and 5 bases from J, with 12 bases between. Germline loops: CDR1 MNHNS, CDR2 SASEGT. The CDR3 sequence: CASIPLDHNEQFF. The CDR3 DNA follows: TGTGCCAGCATCCCACTAGACCACAATGAGCAGTTCTTC.

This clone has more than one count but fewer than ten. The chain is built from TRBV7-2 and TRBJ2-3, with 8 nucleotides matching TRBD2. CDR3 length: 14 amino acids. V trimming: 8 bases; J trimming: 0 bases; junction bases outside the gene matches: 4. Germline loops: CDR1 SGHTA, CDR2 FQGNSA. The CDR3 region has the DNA TGTGCCAGCCAAACTAGCGGAAGCACAGATACGCAGTATTTT. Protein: CASQTSGSTDTQYF.

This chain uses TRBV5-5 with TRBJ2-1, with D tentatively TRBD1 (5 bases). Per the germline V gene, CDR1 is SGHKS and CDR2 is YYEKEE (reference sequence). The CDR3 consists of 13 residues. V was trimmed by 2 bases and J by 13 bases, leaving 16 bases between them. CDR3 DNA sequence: TGTGCCAGCAGCTTTGGGCAGGGTGGACGCCAGTTCTTC. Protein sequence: CASSFGQGGRQFF.

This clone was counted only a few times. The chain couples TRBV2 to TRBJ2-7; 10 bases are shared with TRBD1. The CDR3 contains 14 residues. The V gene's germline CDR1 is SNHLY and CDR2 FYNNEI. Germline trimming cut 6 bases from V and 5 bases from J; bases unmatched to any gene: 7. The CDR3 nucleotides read TGTGCCAGCAGGAGGGGACAGGGGTGGAACGAGCAGTACTTC. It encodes CASRRGQGWNEQYF. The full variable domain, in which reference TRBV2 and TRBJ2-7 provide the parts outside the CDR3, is EPEVTQTPSHQVTQMGQEVILRCVPISNHLYFYWYRQILGQKVEFLVSFYNNEISEKSEIFDDQFSVERPDGSNFTLKIRSTKLEDSAMYFCASRRGQGWNEQYFGPGTRLTVT.

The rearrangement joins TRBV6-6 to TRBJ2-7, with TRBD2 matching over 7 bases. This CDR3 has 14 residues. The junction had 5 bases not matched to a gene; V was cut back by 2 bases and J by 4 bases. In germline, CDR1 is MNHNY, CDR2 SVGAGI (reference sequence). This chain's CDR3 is CASSYASGEYEQYF. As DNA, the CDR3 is TGTGCCAGCAGTTACGCTAGCGGAGAGTACGAGCAGTACTTC.

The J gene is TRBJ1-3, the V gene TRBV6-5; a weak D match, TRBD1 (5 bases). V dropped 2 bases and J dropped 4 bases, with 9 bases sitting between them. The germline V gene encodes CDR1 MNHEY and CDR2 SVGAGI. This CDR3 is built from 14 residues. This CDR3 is CASSYTHRGNTIYF. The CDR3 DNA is TGTGCCAGCAGTTACACACACAGGGGAAACACCATATATTTT.

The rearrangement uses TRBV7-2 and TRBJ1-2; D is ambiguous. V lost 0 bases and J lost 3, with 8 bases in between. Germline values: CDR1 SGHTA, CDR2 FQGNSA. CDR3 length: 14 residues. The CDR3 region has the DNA TGTGCCAGCAGCTTAGCGGAGGACGACTATGGCTACACCTTC. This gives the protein CASSLAEDDYGYTF.

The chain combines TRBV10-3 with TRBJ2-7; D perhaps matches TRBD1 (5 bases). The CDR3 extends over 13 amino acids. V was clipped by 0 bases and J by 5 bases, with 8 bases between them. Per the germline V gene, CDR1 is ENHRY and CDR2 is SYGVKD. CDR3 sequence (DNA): TGTGCCATCAGTGAGTCATGGGGCAACGAGCAGTACTTC. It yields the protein CAISESWGNEQYF.